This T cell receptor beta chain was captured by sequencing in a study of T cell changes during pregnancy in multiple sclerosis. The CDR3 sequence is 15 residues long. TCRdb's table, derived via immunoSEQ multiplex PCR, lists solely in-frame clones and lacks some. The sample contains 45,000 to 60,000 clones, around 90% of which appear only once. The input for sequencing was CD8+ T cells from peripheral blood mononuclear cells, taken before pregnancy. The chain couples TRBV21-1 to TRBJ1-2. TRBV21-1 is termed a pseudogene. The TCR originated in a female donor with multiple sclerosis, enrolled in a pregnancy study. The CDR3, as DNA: TGTGCCAGCAGCACAACCCGGGACTCGGCCTCTGGCTACACCTTC. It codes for CASSTTRDSASGYTF.